The clone carrying this T cell receptor (beta chain) has only a few counts. Its antigen is unidentified. The data were obtained in a study of beta chain features in type 1 diabetes. The sequenced template was cDNA made from the entire isolated RNA. Some clones are missing from TCRdb's copy, which holds only in-frame ones; the method was immunoSEQ multiplex PCR. Here the sample spans fewer than 650,000 clones, around 16% being singletons. Whole-study results and caveats: Insertion counts at VDJ junctions were lower in type 1 diabetes patients, who also showed more deletions there.

Donors underwent one heparinised blood draw, 95 to 150 mL on average. Germline CDR1 is SEHNR and CDR2 is FQNEAQ (reference sequence). Trimming took off 5 bases at V and 1 base at J, with 8 bases between the two ends. The CDR3 sequence is 13 residues long. The receptor comes from a young man in good health. The material sequenced was naive CD4+ T cells from blood. V and J are TRBV7-9 and TRBJ1-1, with D uncertain. In nucleotides, the CDR3 is TGTGCCAGCAGCCCCAAGGGGAACACTGAAGCTTTCTTT. It codes for CASSPKGNTEAFF.